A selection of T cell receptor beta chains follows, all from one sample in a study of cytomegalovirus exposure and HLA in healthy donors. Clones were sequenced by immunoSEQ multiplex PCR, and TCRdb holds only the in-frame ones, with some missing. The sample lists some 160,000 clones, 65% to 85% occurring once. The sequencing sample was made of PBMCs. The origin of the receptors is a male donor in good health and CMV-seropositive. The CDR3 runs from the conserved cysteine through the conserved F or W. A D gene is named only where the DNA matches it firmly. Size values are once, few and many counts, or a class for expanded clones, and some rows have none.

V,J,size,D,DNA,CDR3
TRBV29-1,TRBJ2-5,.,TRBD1,TGCAGCGTTGAAGGGGTAGGGGGACAGGGAATTAGAGAGACCCAGTACTTC,CSVEGVGGQGIRETQYF
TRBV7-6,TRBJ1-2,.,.,TGTGCCAGCAGCTCAGGGTGGGGCTACACCTTC,CASSSGWGYTF
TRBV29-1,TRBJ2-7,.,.,TGCAGCGTTGTCGGTAGGGGAATTGAGCAGTACTTC,CSVVGRGIEQYF
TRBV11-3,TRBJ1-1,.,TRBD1,TGTGCCAGCAGCTTAGGGACAGGGGTAAGCGCTTTCTTT,CASSLGTGVSAFF
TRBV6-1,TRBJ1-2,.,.,TGTGCCAGCAGGGATCTTAGGGGCAACTATGGCTACACCTTC,CASRDLRGNYGYTF
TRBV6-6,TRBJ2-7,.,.,TGTGCCAGCAGCCTACAGTACGAGCAGTACTTC,CASSLQYEQYF
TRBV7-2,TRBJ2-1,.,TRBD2,TGTGCCAGCAGCTTGGGACTAGCGGGAGCATCCGAGCAGTTCTTC,CASSLGLAGASEQFF
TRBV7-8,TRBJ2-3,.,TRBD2,TGTGCCAGCAGCATTAGCGGGAACGTCGCAGATACGCAGTATTTT,CASSISGNVADTQYF
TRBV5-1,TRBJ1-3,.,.,TGCGCCAGCAGCCGAGCCGACTCTGGAAACACCATATATTTT,CASSRADSGNTIYF
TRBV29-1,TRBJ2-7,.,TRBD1,TGCAGCGTTGTTTGGGACAGAGCCTACGAGCAGTACTTC,CSVVWDRAYEQYF
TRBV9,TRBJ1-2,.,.,TGTGCCAGCAGCACCTCCAAGGGGCGGGGGGCGAATGATGGCTACACCTTC,CASSTSKGRGANDGYTF
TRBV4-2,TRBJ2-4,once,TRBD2,TGTGCCAGCAGCCAAGTTTTGGGTAGCGGGGTTGCCAAAAACATTCAGTACTTC,CASSQVLGSGVAKNIQYF
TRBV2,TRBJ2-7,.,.,TGTGCCAGCAGTGAGGACATAGTCGAGGACGAGCAGTACTTC,CASSEDIVEDEQYF
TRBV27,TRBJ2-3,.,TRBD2,TGTGCCAGCAGCGCGGGGACTAGCGGGAGTGGAGATACGCAGTATTTT,CASSAGTSGSGDTQYF
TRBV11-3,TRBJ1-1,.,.,TGTGCCAGCAGCTTAACGATTCGGGGGATGAACACTGAAGCTTTCTTT,CASSLTIRGMNTEAFF
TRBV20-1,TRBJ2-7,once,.,TGCAGTGCTAGCCGGGAGCGCGAGCAGTACTTC,CSASREREQYF
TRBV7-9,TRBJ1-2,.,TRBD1,TGTGCCAGCAGCCCCCCGGACAGGGACTATGGCTACACCTTC,CASSPPDRDYGYTF
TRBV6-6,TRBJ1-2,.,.,TGTGCCAGCAGTACCCAGGGTTCGGGCTATGGCTACACCTTC,CASSTQGSGYGYTF
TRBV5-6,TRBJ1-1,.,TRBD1,TGTGCCAGCAGCCACGACAGGGTGGACACTGAAGCTTTCTTT,CASSHDRVDTEAFF
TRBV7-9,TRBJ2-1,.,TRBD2,TGTGCCAGCAGCATTAGCGGGAGTAATGAGCAGTTCTTC,CASSISGSNEQFF
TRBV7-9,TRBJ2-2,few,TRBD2,TGTGCCAGCAGTCCCGGGACTAGCGGCACCGGGGAGCTGTTTTTT,CASSPGTSGTGELFF
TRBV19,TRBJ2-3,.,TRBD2,TGTGCCAGTAGTGATGCGGGAGGGAGCACAGATACGCAGTATTTT,CASSDAGGSTDTQYF
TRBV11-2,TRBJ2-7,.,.,TGTGCCAGCAGCTTAGTCGGGAGAACTAACCACGAGCAGTACTTC,CASSLVGRTNHEQYF
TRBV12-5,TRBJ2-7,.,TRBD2,TGTGCTAGTGTACCCGGGACTACCTACGAGCAGTACTTC,CASVPGTTYEQYF
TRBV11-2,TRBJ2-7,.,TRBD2,TGTGCCAGCAGCTATAGCGGGAGCTCCTACGAGCAGTACTTC,CASSYSGSSYEQYF
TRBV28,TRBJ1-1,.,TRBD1,TGTGCCAGCAGTTTGGGGACAGGGTTGAGGGCTGAAGCTTTCTTT,CASSLGTGLRAEAFF
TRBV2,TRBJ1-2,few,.,TGTGCCAGCACCAATCGACAGATGGACTATGGCTACACCTTC,CASTNRQMDYGYTF
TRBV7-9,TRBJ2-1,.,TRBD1,TGTGCCAGCAGCACCGGACAGGGGGTATACGATGAGCAGTTCTTC,CASSTGQGVYDEQFF